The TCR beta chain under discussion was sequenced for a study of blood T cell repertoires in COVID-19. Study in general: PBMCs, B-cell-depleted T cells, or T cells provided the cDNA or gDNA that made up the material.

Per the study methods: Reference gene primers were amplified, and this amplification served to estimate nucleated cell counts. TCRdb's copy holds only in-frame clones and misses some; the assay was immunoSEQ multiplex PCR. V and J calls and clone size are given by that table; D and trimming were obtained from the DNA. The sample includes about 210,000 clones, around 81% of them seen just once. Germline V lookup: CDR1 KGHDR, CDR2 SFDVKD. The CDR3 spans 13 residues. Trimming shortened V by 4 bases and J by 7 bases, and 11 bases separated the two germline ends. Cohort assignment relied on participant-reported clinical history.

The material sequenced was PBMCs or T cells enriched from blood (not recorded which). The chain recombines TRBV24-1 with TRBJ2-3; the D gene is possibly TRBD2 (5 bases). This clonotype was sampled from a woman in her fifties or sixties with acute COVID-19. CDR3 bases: TGTGCCACCAGTGACCCGGGGATAAATACGCAGTATTTT. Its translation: CATSDPGINTQYF.